One sample yielded the 5 T cell receptor beta chains listed below, sequenced in a study of human T cells and chemical hapten exposure. TCRdb independently ran MiXCR on the RACE reads; one entry per CDR3 protein. The table shows approximately 110,000 distinct CDR3 sequences, with about 11% occurring only once. Regarding time point: patch test 1, 2 weeks after DPC sensitization. The sample's treatment: therapeutic diphenylcyclopropenone sensitization with weekly scalp DPC. The starting material was whole blood, obtained in connection with sensitization to the hapten diphenylcyclopropenone (DPC). The source of these receptors is a woman aged 40 to 55 with alopecia areata. Some clones in this sample may be carry-over from other donors' samples.

This sequence joins TRBV7-2 and TRBJ2-5; D is unresolved. Trimming stripped 1 base from V and 9 bases from J, with 6 bases between. Looked up from germline, CDR1 is SGHTA and CDR2 is FQGNSA. This CDR3 contains 11 residues. The CDR3 nucleotides read TGTGCCAGCAGCTTAGAGTGGGCCCAGTACTTC. Amino acid sequence: CASSLEWAQYF.

In this sample, this clonotype turned up many times. CDR3 sequence reads: CASSGEGDTQYF. The DNA of the CDR3 is TGTGCCAGCAGCGGAGAGGGAGATACGCAGTATTTT. The chain employs TRBV9 and TRBJ2-3; D is perhaps TRBD2 (5 bases). Germline-derived CDR1 and CDR2 are SGDLS and YYNGEE. The V gene lost 3 bases and the J gene lost 5 bases, with 7 bases spanning the gap. CDR3 length equals 12 residues.

This clonotype was observed many times. The V gene is TRBV27, the J gene TRBJ2-3, with 9 bases fitting TRBD2. The CDR3 extends over 18 amino acids. Germline V gene data show CDR1 as MNHEY and CDR2 as SMNVEV (reference sequence). V dropped 5 bases and J dropped 1; count of bases not matched to a gene: 13. The CDR3 sequence: CASSAYLIAGEGTDTQYF. The CDR3 coding sequence is TGTGCCAGCAGTGCGTACCTAATAGCGGGAGAGGGCACAGATACGCAGTATTTT.

The J gene is TRBJ1-4, the V gene TRBV7-2, with D unclear. Trimming pared 1 base from V and 7 bases from J, leaving 7 bases between. Germline V gene data show CDR1 as SGHTA and CDR2 as FQGNSA. CDR3 length: 13 residues. For the CDR3, the DNA is TGTGCCAGCAGCTTAGACTTGCCTGAAAAACTGTTTTTT. It specifies CASSLDLPEKLFF.

This clonotype was observed a handful of times. V usage is TRBV20-1 and J usage is TRBJ2-1; 11 nucleotides align to TRBD2. V shed 6 bases, J shed 2 bases, and the junction held 12 bases outside the gene matches. This CDR3 is 17 amino acids long. CDR1 is DFQATT and CDR2 is SNEGSKA in the germline V gene (reference sequence). DNA for the CDR3: TGCAGTGCCAAGGACCCGACTAGCGGGATAACCTACAATGAGCAGTTCTTC. This sequence encodes CSAKDPTSGITYNEQFF.